A single sample is the source of the 21 T cell receptor beta chains below, sequenced in a study of monozygotic twins with inflammatory bowel disease. One entry per CDR3 protein, without DNA, is what TCRdb gives after re-calling the 5' RACE reads. Here the sample table reports about 210,000 distinct CDR3 sequences. Source material: blood. These receptors all stem from a human donor with ulcerative colitis or Crohn's disease, or a healthy co-twin of an affected twin (not recorded which).

The chain employs TRBV4-3 and TRBJ2-2; TCRdb picks TRBD2, but there is no DNA to check that call. The CDR3 spans 19 residues. Germline values: CDR1 LGHNA, CDR2 YSLEER. CDR3 region: CASSQRTSGRAWGSGELFF.

The CDR3 reads CATSGTGESNQPQHF. V gene TRBV19 combines with J gene TRBJ1-5; TCRdb proposes TRBD1, but this gene call is untestable without DNA. The CDR3 sequence is 15 residues long. Germline V gives CDR1 LNHDA, CDR2 SQIVND (reference sequence).

CDR3 protein: CASSFRTNYGYTF. The chain combines TRBV28 with TRBJ1-2. Germline CDR1 MDHEN, CDR2 SYDVKM. The CDR3 length is 13 residues.

V is TRBV2 and J is TRBJ1-1. This CDR3 comprises 12 residues. Looked up from germline, CDR1 is SNHLY and CDR2 is FYNNEI. The CDR3 is CASMQGSGEAFF.

The chain employs TRBV3-1 and TRBJ2-7. This CDR3 comprises 11 residues. Germline lookup yields CDR1 LGHDT and CDR2 YNNKEL (reference sequence). The CDR3 spells CASSTSYEQYF.

This chain connects TRBV20-1 to TRBJ2-1; without DNA, the TCRdb call of TRBD2 cannot be checked. Per germline, CDR1 DFQATT and CDR2 SNEGSKA (reference sequence). The CDR3 sequence is 15 residues long. The CDR3: CSARLGTSGDNEQFF.

The chain links TRBV29-1 to TRBJ2-5; TCRdb picks TRBD1, but there is no DNA to check that call. Germline-derived CDR1 and CDR2 are SQVTM and ANQGSEA. This CDR3 is built from 12 residues. CDR3 sequence reads: CSIRQGQETQYF.

The chain recombines TRBV3-1 with TRBJ2-3; the D gene TCRdb calls, TRBD2, cannot be checked with no DNA. Germline CDR1 and CDR2: LGHDT and YNNKEL (reference sequence). The CDR3 has 14 amino acids. The CDR3 sequence is CASSQVEGGDTQYF.

The chain is built from TRBV3-1 and TRBJ2-1; absent DNA, TCRdb's TRBD1 call cannot be checked. The CDR3 totals 15 residues. Germline loops: CDR1 LGHDT, CDR2 YNNKEL (reference sequence). CDR3 sequence reads: CASSWTGWWDNEQFF.

V is TRBV7-3 and J is TRBJ1-1; TCRdb reports TRBD1, a call that lacks DNA to check it against. In germline, CDR1 is SGHTA, CDR2 FQGTGA. The CDR3 is 13 residues long. CDR3: CASSEKKWGIAFF. The full variable domain, with the rest looked up from reference TRBV7-3 and TRBJ1-1, is GAGVSQTPSNKVTEKGKYVELRCDPISGHTALYWYRQSLGQGPEFLIYFQGTGAADDSGLPNDRFFAVRPEGSVSTLKIQRTERGDSAVYLCASSEKKWGIAFFGQGTRLTVV.

V gene TRBV6-2 or TRBV6-3 combines with J gene TRBJ1-6; the D call of TRBD1 rests on TCRdb alone, since no DNA is present to check it. This CDR3 has 13 amino acids. The germline CDR1 and CDR2 sequences are MNHEY and SVGEGT. CDR3 in amino acids: CASNTGAGSPLHF.

The V call is TRBV5-4, the J call TRBJ2-2; TCRdb reports TRBD1, a call that lacks DNA to check it against. From germline, CDR1 is SGHNT and CDR2 YYREEE (reference sequence). This CDR3 has 15 amino acids. The CDR3 reads CASSLPGGSTGELFF.

The chain combines TRBV28 with TRBJ2-2; checking the TCRdb D call of TRBD2 is not possible without DNA. The CDR3 covers 14 residues. Germline V gene data show CDR1 as MDHEN and CDR2 as SYDVKM. CDR3 amino acids: CASQGLTNTGELFF.

This chain connects TRBV5-1 to TRBJ1-6. The length of the CDR3 is 13 residues. Germline V gives CDR1 SGHRS, CDR2 YFSETQ. CDR3 amino acids: CASSSRDASPLHF.

V gene TRBV7-9 combines with J gene TRBJ2-7; without DNA, the TCRdb call of TRBD1 cannot be checked. CDR1 is SEHNR, CDR2 FQNEAQ, per germline (reference sequence). The CDR3 is made up of 12 amino acids. CDR3 region: CASSLRQFKQYF.

The chain links TRBV4-1 to TRBJ2-5. The CDR3 is 17 amino acids. From germline, CDR1 is MGHRA and CDR2 YSYEKL. The CDR3 sequence: CASSQVYARLSQETQYF.

V and J are TRBV6-5 and TRBJ2-2; TCRdb's assignment of TRBD1 cannot be checked, as there is no DNA. From germline, CDR1 is MNHEY and CDR2 SVGAGI. This CDR3 is 14 amino acids long. The CDR3 loop is CASSYGGETGELFF.

The chain is built from TRBV28 and TRBJ2-7; TCRdb returns TRBD1, unconfirmable since there is no DNA. This CDR3 is 14 amino acids long. Looked up from germline, CDR1 is MDHEN and CDR2 is SYDVKM. The CDR3 here is CASSFAGIPYEQYF.

The rearrangement links TRBV29-1 to TRBJ1-2. There are 12 residues in the CDR3. CDR1 is SQVTM and CDR2 is ANQGSEA in the germline V gene. The CDR3 here is CSVEESFHGYTF. The full variable domain, in which reference TRBV29-1 and TRBJ1-2 provide the parts outside the CDR3, is SAVISQKPSRDICQRGTSLTIQCQVDSQVTMMFWYRQQPGQSLTLIATANQGSEATYESGFVIDKFPISRPNLTFSTLTVSNMSPEDSSIYLCSVEESFHGYTFGSGTRLTVV.

The CDR3 here is CASSMARGLIYAFTVNTEAFF. The chain is built from TRBV19 and TRBJ1-1; checking the TCRdb D call of TRBD1 is not possible without DNA. Germline CDR1 is LNHDA and CDR2 is SQIVND (reference sequence). CDR3 length: 21 amino acids.

The rearrangement joins TRBV5-1 to TRBJ1-6. The CDR3 sequence is 14 residues long. CDR1 is SGHRS and CDR2 is YFSETQ in the germline V gene. The CDR3 is CASSLAYLGSPLHF.